What follows is one T cell receptor beta chain and its context. The sample is drawn from a study of blood T cell repertoires in COVID-19. Whole-study context: Specimens from acute and convalescent COVID-19 originated in the United States, Italy and Spain. From T cells, B-cell-depleted T cells, or PBMCs came the material, which was cDNA or gDNA.

This CDR3 has 16 amino acids. Trimming removed 0 bases at V and 2 bases at J, with 11 bases between. Germline V gene data show CDR1 as KGHSH and CDR2 as LQKENI. The authors' processing: Nucleated cell counts were estimated from reference gene primer amplification. Only in-frame clones appear in the TCRdb table, and some are missing; sequencing was by immunoSEQ multiplex PCR. From that table come the V and J calls and clone size; the DNA was used to work out D and trimming. This sample has 100,000 or so clones, with roughly four fifths found just once. V usage is TRBV18 and J usage is TRBJ2-4, with D perhaps TRBD2 (6 bases). Sequences were obtained from peripheral blood. The sequence was obtained from a human donor in a cohort sampled during active COVID-19. The CDR3 bases are TGTGCCAGCTCACCACCGGGGGGAAGGACCAAAAACATTCAGTACTTC. As protein: CASSPPGGRTKNIQYF.